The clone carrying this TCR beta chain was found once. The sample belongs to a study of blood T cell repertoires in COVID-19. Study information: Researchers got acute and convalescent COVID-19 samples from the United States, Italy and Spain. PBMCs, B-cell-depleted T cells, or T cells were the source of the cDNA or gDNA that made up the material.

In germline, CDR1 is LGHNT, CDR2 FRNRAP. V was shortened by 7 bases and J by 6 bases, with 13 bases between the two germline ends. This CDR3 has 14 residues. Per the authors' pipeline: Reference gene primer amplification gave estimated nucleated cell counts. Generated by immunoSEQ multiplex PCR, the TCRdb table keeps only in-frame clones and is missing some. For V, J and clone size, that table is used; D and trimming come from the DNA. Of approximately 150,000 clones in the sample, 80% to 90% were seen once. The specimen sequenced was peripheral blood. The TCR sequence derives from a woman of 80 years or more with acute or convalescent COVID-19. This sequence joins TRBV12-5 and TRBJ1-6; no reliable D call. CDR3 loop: CASAPGARNSPLHF. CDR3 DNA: TGTGCTAGTGCTCCAGGCGCCCGTAATTCACCCCTCCACTTT.